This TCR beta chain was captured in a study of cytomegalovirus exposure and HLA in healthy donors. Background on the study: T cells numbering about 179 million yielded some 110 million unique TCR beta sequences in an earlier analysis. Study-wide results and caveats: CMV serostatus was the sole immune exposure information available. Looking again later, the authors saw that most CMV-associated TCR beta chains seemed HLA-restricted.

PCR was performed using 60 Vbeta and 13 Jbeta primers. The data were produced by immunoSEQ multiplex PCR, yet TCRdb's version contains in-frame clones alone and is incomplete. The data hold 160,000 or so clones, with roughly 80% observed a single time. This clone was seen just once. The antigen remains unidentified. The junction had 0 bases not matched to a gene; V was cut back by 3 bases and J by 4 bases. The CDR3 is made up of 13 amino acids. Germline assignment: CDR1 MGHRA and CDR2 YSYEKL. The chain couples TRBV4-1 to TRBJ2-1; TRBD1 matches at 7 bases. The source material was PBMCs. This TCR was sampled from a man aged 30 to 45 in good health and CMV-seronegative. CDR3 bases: TGCGCCAGCAGCCAGGGACAGTACAATGAGCAGTTCTTC. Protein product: CASSQGQYNEQFF.